This is a list of T cell receptor beta chains from one sample in a study of technical replicates of blood from a few donors. Sequencing was performed with immunoSEQ multiplex PCR; in TCRdb, only in-frame clones are kept and a portion is missing. The sample lists 65,000 to 90,000 clones; approximately 83% were seen once. Sequenced material: PBMCs. The receptors were sampled from a human donor in good health. Some clones in this sample may be carry-over from other donors' samples. Both conserved end residues are part of each CDR3. The order of the fields is V gene, clone size, D gene, J gene, CDR3 DNA, CDR3 protein. A D gene is named only where the DNA matches it firmly. Part of the rows lack a size; the others show once, few, many or a class for expanded clones.

v_gene: TRBV6-5
abundance: .
d_gene: .
j_gene: TRBJ1-2
CDR3nt: TGTGCCAGCAGTCGAGGGGGTAACTATGGCTACACCTTC
CDR3aa: CASSRGGNYGYTF

v_gene: TRBV5-5
abundance: .
d_gene: TRBD1
j_gene: TRBJ1-2
CDR3nt: TGTGCCAGCAGTATTCCGGGACAGGGTAATAGTTGGGAAGGCTACACCTTC
CDR3aa: CASSIPGQGNSWEGYTF

v_gene: TRBV4-3
abundance: few
d_gene: TRBD2
j_gene: TRBJ2-1
CDR3nt: TGCGCCAGCAGCCAAGGTAGCGGGGGGGCTATTGGCAATGAGCAGTTCTTC
CDR3aa: CASSQGSGGAIGNEQFF

v_gene: TRBV10-3
abundance: .
d_gene: TRBD1
j_gene: TRBJ1-5
CDR3nt: TGTGCCATCAGTGAGTCGAGACAGGGGGTGATTGGCCCTTTT
CDR3aa: CAISESRQGVIGPF

v_gene: TRBV10-3
abundance: .
d_gene: TRBD1
j_gene: TRBJ1-3
CDR3nt: TGTGCCTCCAACCCGGGACAGGGGGTCGGAAACACCATATATTTT
CDR3aa: CASNPGQGVGNTIYF

v_gene: TRBV9
abundance: .
d_gene: .
j_gene: TRBJ2-7
CDR3nt: TGTGCCAGCAGCTCAGACAGATCTTCCTACGAGCAGTACTTC
CDR3aa: CASSSDRSSYEQYF

v_gene: TRBV11-2
abundance: .
d_gene: .
j_gene: TRBJ1-6
CDR3nt: TGTGCCAGCAGCGATGGGAGGGGTCGAAATTCACCCCTCCACTTT
CDR3aa: CASSDGRGRNSPLHF

v_gene: TRBV25-1
abundance: .
d_gene: .
j_gene: TRBJ2-3
CDR3nt: TGTGCCAGCAGTGACCGTAGCCTTAGTACAGATACGCAGTATTTT
CDR3aa: CASSDRSLSTDTQYF

v_gene: TRBV6-6
abundance: .
d_gene: TRBD1
j_gene: TRBJ2-3
CDR3nt: TGTGCCAGCAGAGTGGGACAGTCCACAGATACGCAGTATTTT
CDR3aa: CASRVGQSTDTQYF

v_gene: TRBV4-3
abundance: once
d_gene: TRBD2
j_gene: TRBJ2-1
CDR3nt: TGCGCCAGCAGCCAAGGCGGACTAGCGGGAGATGAGCAGTTCTTC
CDR3aa: CASSQGGLAGDEQFF

v_gene: TRBV4-2
abundance: .
d_gene: TRBD1
j_gene: TRBJ1-4
CDR3nt: TGTGCCAGCAGCCCATACCTGGGACAGGGGAATGAAAAACTGTTTTTT
CDR3aa: CASSPYLGQGNEKLFF

v_gene: TRBV13
abundance: .
d_gene: .
j_gene: TRBJ1-3
CDR3nt: TGTGCCAGCAGCTTAAGGGGGTCCTCCTCTGGAAACACCATATATTTT
CDR3aa: CASSLRGSSSGNTIYF

v_gene: TRBV15
abundance: once
d_gene: .
j_gene: TRBJ1-6
CDR3nt: TGTGCCACCAGCAGAGTGCGGGGGTCTAGTTCACCCCTCCACTTT
CDR3aa: CATSRVRGSSSPLHF

v_gene: TRBV7-9
abundance: .
d_gene: .
j_gene: TRBJ1-1
CDR3nt: TGTGCCAGCAGCTCTCAACAGAACGCTGAAGCTTTCTTT
CDR3aa: CASSSQQNAEAFF

v_gene: TRBV4-3
abundance: .
d_gene: TRBD2
j_gene: TRBJ2-3
CDR3nt: TGCGCCAGCAGCCATTCCGGGACTAGAATACCGGATACGCAGTATTTT
CDR3aa: CASSHSGTRIPDTQYF

v_gene: TRBV4-2
abundance: .
d_gene: .
j_gene: TRBJ1-2
CDR3nt: TGTGCCAGCAGCCAAGATAGTCGGGGCTACACCTTC
CDR3aa: CASSQDSRGYTF

v_gene: TRBV6-7
abundance: .
d_gene: .
j_gene: TRBJ2-5
CDR3nt: TGTGCCAGCAGTTACTCGAGAGGATGGGAGACCCAGTACTTC
CDR3aa: CASSYSRGWETQYF

v_gene: TRBV7-6
abundance: .
d_gene: .
j_gene: TRBJ1-1
CDR3nt: TGTGCCAGCAGCTTAGAAGTACAGAGTGAAGCTTTCTTT
CDR3aa: CASSLEVQSEAFF

v_gene: TRBV2
abundance: .
d_gene: .
j_gene: TRBJ2-2
CDR3nt: TGTGCCAGCACTAGTAGGGAGATAAATACCGGGGAGCTGTTTTTT
CDR3aa: CASTSREINTGELFF

v_gene: TRBV18
abundance: .
d_gene: .
j_gene: TRBJ1-5
CDR3nt: TGTGCCAGCTCACCGGGAAGGGGGTCTCAGCCCCAGCATTTT
CDR3aa: CASSPGRGSQPQHF

v_gene: TRBV4-1
abundance: .
d_gene: .
j_gene: TRBJ1-6
CDR3nt: TGCGCCAGCAGCCAAGAAGGGGGAAATTCACCCCTCCACTTT
CDR3aa: CASSQEGGNSPLHF

v_gene: TRBV19
abundance: .
d_gene: .
j_gene: TRBJ1-5
CDR3nt: TGTGCCAGTGCCCGGACAGACAATCAGCCCCAGCATTTT
CDR3aa: CASARTDNQPQHF

v_gene: TRBV7-9
abundance: .
d_gene: TRBD2
j_gene: TRBJ2-1
CDR3nt: TGTGCCAGCAGCCTCGCAGCCGGGACTAGCGGGAGGGAGCAGTTCTTC
CDR3aa: CASSLAAGTSGREQFF

v_gene: TRBV19
abundance: .
d_gene: TRBD1
j_gene: TRBJ1-1
CDR3nt: TGTGCCAGTAGTATCCTAAAGACAGGGCTGTCAAGTACTGAAGCTTTCTTT
CDR3aa: CASSILKTGLSSTEAFF

v_gene: TRBV6-6
abundance: .
d_gene: TRBD1
j_gene: TRBJ2-7
CDR3nt: TGTGCCAGCAGTTACTCAGGACAGGAGGTATGGGAGCAGTACTTC
CDR3aa: CASSYSGQEVWEQYF

v_gene: TRBV9
abundance: .
d_gene: .
j_gene: TRBJ2-3
CDR3nt: TGTGCCAGCAGCGTTAACAGGAACCCCACAGATACGCAGTATTTT
CDR3aa: CASSVNRNPTDTQYF

v_gene: TRBV30
abundance: .
d_gene: .
j_gene: TRBJ2-2
CDR3nt: TGTGCCTGGACCTTTTCCGGGGAGCTGTTTTTT
CDR3aa: CAWTFSGELFF

v_gene: TRBV15
abundance: .
d_gene: .
j_gene: TRBJ1-3
CDR3nt: TGTGCCACCAGCAGAGATGGGGCAAACTCTGGAAACACCATATATTTT
CDR3aa: CATSRDGANSGNTIYF

v_gene: TRBV7-3
abundance: .
d_gene: TRBD1
j_gene: TRBJ2-7
CDR3nt: TGTGCCAGCAGCCTCGGACAGGGGTTAGAGCAGTACTTC
CDR3aa: CASSLGQGLEQYF

v_gene: TRBV29-1
abundance: .
d_gene: TRBD2
j_gene: TRBJ2-7
CDR3nt: TGCAGCGTTGAAGCTCCCGGGACTAGCGGGGGGGCCCCCCACGAGCAGTACTTC
CDR3aa: CSVEAPGTSGGAPHEQYF

v_gene: TRBV27
abundance: once
d_gene: TRBD2
j_gene: TRBJ2-1
CDR3nt: TGTGCCAGCAGTTTCTCTTCTGGCGGGAGGTTAAACAATGAGCAGTTCTTC
CDR3aa: CASSFSSGGRLNNEQFF

v_gene: TRBV7-6
abundance: .
d_gene: .
j_gene: TRBJ1-3
CDR3nt: TGTGCCAGCAGCTTAAGAGGGCCTGGAAACACCATATATTTT
CDR3aa: CASSLRGPGNTIYF

v_gene: TRBV6-6
abundance: .
d_gene: TRBD2
j_gene: TRBJ2-5
CDR3nt: TGTGCCAGCTTGGCGGGGGTCCAAGAGACCCAGTACTTC
CDR3aa: CASLAGVQETQYF

v_gene: TRBV6-1
abundance: .
d_gene: .
j_gene: TRBJ1-2
CDR3nt: TGTGCCAGCAGTGAATCGAAGCCCCTCGGCTACACCTTC
CDR3aa: CASSESKPLGYTF

v_gene: TRBV27
abundance: .
d_gene: .
j_gene: TRBJ1-2
CDR3nt: TGTGCCAGTAGTTCGGACAGCCTTCGAAACTATGGCTACACCTTC
CDR3aa: CASSSDSLRNYGYTF

v_gene: TRBV30
abundance: .
d_gene: .
j_gene: TRBJ2-5
CDR3nt: TGTGCCTGGAGTGTAACCCGGGAGACCCAGTACTTC
CDR3aa: CAWSVTRETQYF

v_gene: TRBV2
abundance: once
d_gene: .
j_gene: TRBJ1-1
CDR3nt: TGTGCCAGCAGTGATCTAGGGAACACTGAAGCTTTCTTT
CDR3aa: CASSDLGNTEAFF

v_gene: TRBV18
abundance: .
d_gene: .
j_gene: TRBJ2-7
CDR3nt: TGTGCCAGCTCACCGAACTCGGACAGCGAGCAGTACTTC
CDR3aa: CASSPNSDSEQYF

v_gene: TRBV5-6
abundance: .
d_gene: TRBD2
j_gene: TRBJ2-2
CDR3nt: TGTGCCAGCAGCCCCCCGGGGCGGGAGGTCGCCGGGGAGCTGTTTTTT
CDR3aa: CASSPPGREVAGELFF